This T cell receptor beta chain was observed in a study of T cells in Graves' hyperthyroidism and ophthalmopathy. This clonotype was picked up a small number of times. Its antigen is not known. Study-wide results and limits: A model built on 13 V-J features separated ophthalmopathy from stable hyperthyroidism. Most clonotypes expanded in thyroid above 0.001 were likewise present in blood.

Amplification yielded TCR beta CDR3 regions, with RNA transcripts as the source. During a first-round RT-PCR of the TCR CDR3, the HTBI primer set was used. TCRdb called the multiplex PCR reads again in MiXCR, with one record for every CDR3 protein. The data hold around 380,000 distinct CDR3 sequences, with 13% observed a single time. V lost 7 bases, J lost 0 bases, and 13 bases lay in between. CDR1 and CDR2 (germline): SGHAT, FQNNGV. The CDR3 extends over 15 amino acids. Orbital computed tomography, thyroid ultrasound, serum thyroxine and TRAb, and clinical symptoms together informed the diagnoses. Blood dates from first hyperthyroidism diagnosis, before any ophthalmopathy symptoms.

The chain uses TRBV11-2 and TRBJ1-3; D remains ambiguous. The material sequenced was blood. This sequence originates from a young man with Graves' hyperthyroidism that later progressed to Graves' ophthalmopathy. The CDR3 sequence: CASTVGPDSGNTIYF. As DNA, the CDR3 is TGTGCCAGCACCGTTGGGCCCGACTCTGGAAACACCATATATTTT.